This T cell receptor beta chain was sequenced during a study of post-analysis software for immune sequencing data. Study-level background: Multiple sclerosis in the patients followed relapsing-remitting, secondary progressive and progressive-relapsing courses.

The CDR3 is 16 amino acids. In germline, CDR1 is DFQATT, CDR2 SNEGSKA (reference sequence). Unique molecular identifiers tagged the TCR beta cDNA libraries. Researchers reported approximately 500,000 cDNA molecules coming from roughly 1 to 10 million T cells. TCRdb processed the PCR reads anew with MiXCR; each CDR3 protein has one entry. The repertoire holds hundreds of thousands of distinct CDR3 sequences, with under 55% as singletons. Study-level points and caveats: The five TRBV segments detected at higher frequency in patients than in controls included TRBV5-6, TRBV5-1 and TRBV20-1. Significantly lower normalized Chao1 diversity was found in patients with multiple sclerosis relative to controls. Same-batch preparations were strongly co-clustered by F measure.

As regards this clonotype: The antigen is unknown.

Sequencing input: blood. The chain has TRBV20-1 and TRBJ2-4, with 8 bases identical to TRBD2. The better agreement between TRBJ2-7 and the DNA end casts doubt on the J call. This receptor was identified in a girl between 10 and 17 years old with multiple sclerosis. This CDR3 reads CSARGSIDGRDYEQYF. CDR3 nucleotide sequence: TGCAGTGCTAGGGGAAGTATCGACGGGAGGGACTACGAGCAGTACTTC.